This T cell receptor beta chain was profiled in a study of T cell repertoires in cytomegalovirus infection. Overall study context: Both recently identified HLA-C-restricted and well-studied HLA-B-restricted CMV epitopes were used in the study. It was the public TCR beta signatures that indicated both CMV infection and matching HLA type.

The study's findings and limits: HLA-C-restricted CMV clonotypes gave the most frequent clonotype in two of eight donors. Cumulative frequency of public TCR beta families picked out carriers of CMV plus the relevant HLA.

A single record per CDR3 protein comes from TCRdb applying MiXCR to the reads. The data show some 940,000 distinct CDR3 sequences, around a third seen once. Comment on this clonotype: Its antigen is not identified.

CDR3 size: 16 residues. V lost 3 bases and J lost 9, with 18 bases in between. This specimen was cultured CD8+ T cells from PBMCs, taken from culture after CMV antigen stimulation. The receptor's source is a human donor in good health (CMV status not recorded). Some clones in this sample may be carry-over from other donors' samples. The chain has TRBV12-3 or TRBV12-4 and TRBJ1-6; tentative D call: TRBD1 (6 bases). CDR3 sequence reads: CASSFGRRGRGSPLHF. CDR3 bases: TGTGCCAGCAGTTTTGGCCGCCGGGGGCGCGGTTCACCCCTCCACTTT.